One and the same sample provided the 18 T cell receptor beta chains below, sequenced in a study of T-cell memory formation after mild COVID-19. TCRdb analysed the 5' RACE reads with MiXCR anew, one entry per CDR3 protein. The table shows about 130,000 distinct CDR3 sequences, with about a sixth occurring only once. The sample consisted of PBMCs or a T cell subset sorted from them (not recorded which). These receptor sequences come from a man in his late teens or twenties who had mild COVID-19 (a few samples of this study predate the infection). Cell type and time point are not known.

This clonotype has a handful of counts. The CDR3 coding sequence is TGTGCCAGCAGCCATAATAGACGACAGGGCTATTACAATGAGCAGTTCTTC. It yields the protein CASSHNRRQGYYNEQFF. The chain links TRBV11-2 to TRBJ2-1; TRBD1 agrees at 7 bases. CDR1 and CDR2 from the germline V gene are SGHAT and FQNNGV. The CDR3 loop spans 17 amino acids. V trimming: 5 bases; J trimming: 4 bases; junction bases outside the gene matches: 14.

The genes are TRBV5-4 and TRBJ2-5, with 7 positions matching TRBD2. This CDR3 is 14 amino acids long. Germline CDR1 is SGHNT and CDR2 is YYREEE (reference sequence). The J segment lost 5 bases and the V segment lost 4 bases, leaving 8 bases of the junction unmatched. CDR3 loop: CASSTGGMGETQYF. CDR3 in DNA: TGTGCCAGCAGCACCGGGGGGATGGGCGAGACCCAGTACTTC.

This clonotype was observed a few times. The chain employs TRBV25-1 and TRBJ2-7; TRBD2 matches at 9 bases. Germline CDR1 reads MGHDK; CDR2 reads SYGVNS. This CDR3 is built from 15 residues. V lost 6 bases, J lost 0 bases, and 6 bases stayed unmatched. CDR3 DNA sequence: TGTGCCAGCAGCCGGGCGGGGGGGGCCTCCTACGAGCAGTACTTC. Its translation: CASSRAGGASYEQYF.

The J gene is TRBJ2-7, the V gene TRBV12-3 or TRBV12-4, with D tentatively TRBD2 (6 bases). The CDR3 spans 15 residues. Trimming took off 6 bases at V and 0 bases at J, with 15 bases between the two ends. CDR3 DNA: TGTGCCAGCAGAATCCAGGACGGGAGCTCCTACGAGCAGTACTTC. Its translation: CASRIQDGSSYEQYF.

This clonotype was counted a few times. The rearrangement uses TRBV4-2 and TRBJ1-2; D gene ambiguous. V lost 1 base and J lost 14, with 20 bases in between. The CDR3 is 14 residues long. The germline V gene encodes CDR1 LGHNA and CDR2 YNFKEQ. CDR3 in amino acids: CASSQVESSVVMTF. DNA of the CDR3: TGTGCCAGCAGCCAAGTGGAGTCATCGGTGGTCATGACCTTC.

This clonotype came up a few times. This sequence joins TRBV7-8 and TRBJ1-5; a possible D gene is TRBD1 (5 bases). V was cut by 5 bases and J by 0 bases, with 20 bases left in between. Germline values: CDR1 SGHVS, CDR2 FQNEAQ. The CDR3 contains 18 residues. The CDR3 reads CASSRLPRDRVSNQPQHF. The CDR3 DNA is TGTGCCAGCAGCCGATTACCCAGGGACCGGGTTAGCAATCAGCCCCAGCATTTT.

This clonotype was seen more than once but under ten times. This chain uses TRBV20-1 with TRBJ2-3, with 12 bases aligning to TRBD2. Trimming at V came to 7 bases and at J to 0 bases, leaving 5 bases not matched to a gene. The CDR3 totals 15 residues. Germline-derived CDR1 and CDR2 are DFQATT and SNEGSKA (reference sequence). CDR3 in amino acids: CSGQGLAGSTDTQYF. The CDR3 nucleotides are TGCAGTGGCCAAGGACTAGCGGGAAGCACAGATACGCAGTATTTT.

This clonotype has at least ten counts. The chain carries TRBV5-1 and TRBJ2-3; D is perhaps TRBD2 (5 bases). V shed 0 bases and J shed 5 bases, with 13 bases lying between them. Germline CDR1 SGHRS, CDR2 YFSETQ. The CDR3 extends over 15 amino acids. In DNA form, the CDR3 reads TGCGCCAGCAGCTTGGACCTTTCCGAGGGAGATACGCAGTATTTT. Its translation: CASSLDLSEGDTQYF.

The gene calls are TRBV18 and TRBJ2-3, with 9 bases lining up with TRBD2. CDR1 and CDR2 from the germline V gene are KGHSH and LQKENI. The CDR3 length is 16 residues. Trimming removed 1 base from V and 1 base from J; junction bases left unmatched: 3. The CDR3 coding sequence is TGTGCCAGCTCACCACTCAGCGGGGGGCGCACAGATACGCAGTATTTT. It encodes CASSPLSGGRTDTQYF.

J is TRBJ2-7 and V is TRBV28, with D possibly TRBD1 on 6 matching bases. The CDR3 is 16 residues long. In germline, CDR1 is MDHEN, CDR2 SYDVKM. V lost 5 bases to trimming and J lost 2 bases, with 19 bases between them. The CDR3 loop is CASSQTPRDIAYEQYV. The CDR3 bases are TGTGCCAGCAGTCAAACGCCCCGGGACATAGCCTACGAGCAGTACGTC.

This clonotype was found a few times. This rearrangement joins TRBV25-1 to TRBJ2-7; D not resolved. CDR1 is MGHDK and CDR2 is SYGVNS in the germline V gene. The CDR3 loop spans 16 amino acids. Trimming pared 6 bases from V and 3 bases from J, leaving 21 bases between. The CDR3 sequence: CASSQLSGRKLYEQYF. DNA of the CDR3: TGTGCCAGCAGCCAATTGTCCGGAAGAAAACTCTACGAGCAGTACTTC.

In its sample, this clonotype was seen many times. The J gene is TRBJ1-5, the V gene TRBV19, with D uncertain. Trimming removed 2 bases from V and 0 bases from J, with 5 bases in between. Germline V gene sequence: CDR1 LNHDA, CDR2 SQIVND (reference sequence). CDR3 length: 14 residues. The CDR3 DNA sequence: TGTGCCAGTAGTATACAGATTAGCAATCAGCCCCAGCATTTT. Its protein is CASSIQISNQPQHF.

This clonotype showed up many times. V and J are TRBV2 and TRBJ2-7; D uncertain. Trimming cost V 3 bases and J 5 bases, with 11 bases left between them. This CDR3 has 13 amino acids. CDR1 SNHLY and CDR2 FYNNEI come from the germline V gene. The CDR3, as DNA: TGTGCCAGCAGTGAGTTCCCCCGGGACGAGCAGTACGTC. Translating it yields CASSEFPRDEQYV.

CDR3 loop: CASSLLRPMNTEAFF. The CDR3, as DNA: TGTGCCAGCAGTTTACTGAGACCGATGAACACTGAAGCTTTCTTT. The chain employs TRBV12-3 or TRBV12-4 and TRBJ1-1, with unresolved D. The V gene lost 2 bases and the J gene lost 0 bases, with 10 bases spanning the gap. The CDR3 spans 15 residues.

This clonotype has ten or more counts. J is TRBJ2-3 and V is TRBV4-1; D not certain. Trimming left V 0 bases short and J 0 bases short, with 10 bases between. The CDR3 loop spans 16 amino acids. Germline V lookup: CDR1 MGHRA, CDR2 YSYEKL. Here the CDR3 reads CASSQETVPSTDTQYF. The CDR3 DNA sequence: TGCGCCAGCAGCCAAGAGACCGTGCCGAGCACAGATACGCAGTATTTT.

The chain uses TRBV24-1 and TRBJ2-7; the D gene is possibly TRBD2 (5 bases). From germline, CDR1 is KGHDR and CDR2 SFDVKD. The CDR3 loop spans 15 amino acids. The V and J ends lost 0 bases and 2 bases respectively, with 10 bases between them. CDR3 protein: CATSDLQTGTYEQYV. The CDR3 nucleotides are TGTGCCACCAGTGATTTGCAGACGGGGACCTACGAGCAGTACGTC.

The genes are TRBV7-2 and TRBJ2-1; the D gene is possibly TRBD2 (5 bases). The germline V and J ends were trimmed by 1 base and 6 bases, with 7 bases remaining between them. CDR3 length: 13 residues. Germline V CDR1 and CDR2: SGHTA, FQGNSA. The CDR3 bases are TGTGCCAGCAGCTTAGGACTACTCAATGAGCAGTTCTTC. This gives the protein CASSLGLLNEQFF.

The chain has TRBV6-2 or TRBV6-3 and TRBJ1-6; D remains ambiguous. From germline, CDR1 is MNHEY and CDR2 SVGEGT. The length of the CDR3 is 13 residues. V lost 2 bases and J lost 7, with 6 bases in between. The CDR3 spells CASSYDWNSPLHF. The CDR3 DNA is TGTGCCAGCAGTTACGATTGGAATTCACCCCTCCACTTT.